This T cell receptor (beta chain) was identified during a study of blood T cells in healthy people across ages. CDR1 and CDR2 (germline): MDHEN, SYDVKM. V was cut by 4 bases and J by 0 bases, with 15 bases left in between. CDR3 length equals 16 residues. For the second PCR, which ran for about 7 to 12 cycles, a sample-barcoded 5' primer and a J-beta primer mix were used. Each cDNA molecule carried a tag from a template-switch adaptor that contained 12 random nucleotides. TCRdb independently ran MiXCR on the 5' RACE reads; one entry per CDR3 protein. The repertoire holds about 640,000 distinct CDR3 sequences, with 58% as singletons.

Sequenced material: blood. The receptor was derived from a man in his 60s in good health. This rearrangement joins TRBV28 to TRBJ2-5; the D gene is possibly TRBD1 (6 bases). DNA for the CDR3: TGTGCCAGCAGTTCAAACTTCAGGGGCTACCAAGAGACCCAGTACTTC. Its protein product is CASSSNFRGYQETQYF.